The rows below give T cell receptor beta chains drawn from one sample of a study of regulatory T cells in long-lasting Graves disease. Each CDR3 protein is one row after TCRdb ran MiXCR on the multiplex PCR reads. The table includes fewer than 400,000 distinct CDR3 sequences, more than 15% detected once. The input for sequencing was peripheral blood mononuclear cells (PBMCs), taken at new diagnosis, from a patient treated with antithyroid drugs. The source is a female donor with Graves disease. Each CDR3 is given with its conserved first and last residue. The order of the fields is CDR3 protein, CDR3 DNA, V gene, D gene, J gene, clone size. A D gene is named only where the DNA matches it firmly. The size entry is marked missing in some rows and otherwise reads once, few, many or a size class.

CDR3 protein: CASTSPRGPLYGYTF
CDR3 DNA: TGTGCCAGCACCTCTCCCAGGGGGCCCCTCTATGGCTACACCTTC
V gene: TRBV12-3/TRBV12-4
D gene: TRBD1
J gene: TRBJ1-2
clone size: many

CDR3 protein: CASTPWGQGKETQYF
CDR3 DNA: TGTGCCAGCACCCCCTGGGGACAGGGCAAGGAGACCCAGTACTTC
V gene: TRBV9
D gene: TRBD1
J gene: TRBJ2-5
clone size: many

CDR3 protein: CATSDQGRWNEQFF
CDR3 DNA: TGTGCCACCAGTGATCAGGGCCGGTGGAATGAGCAGTTCTTC
V gene: TRBV24-1
D gene: NA
J gene: TRBJ2-1
clone size: few

CDR3 protein: CASSPLVGRTAGGTGELFF
CDR3 DNA: TGTGCCAGCAGCCCACTCGTAGGACGGACCGCGGGGGGTACCGGGGAGCTGTTTTTT
V gene: TRBV11-1
D gene: TRBD2
J gene: TRBJ2-2
clone size: many

CDR3 protein: CAWSVGGQVNTEAFF
CDR3 DNA: TGTGCCTGGAGTGTAGGGGGACAAGTGAACACTGAAGCTTTCTTT
V gene: TRBV30
D gene: NA
J gene: TRBJ1-1
clone size: many

CDR3 protein: CSAHPPEGTPIKPGWYF
CDR3 DNA: TGCAGTGCTCATCCCCCGGAGGGGACCCCCATTAAACCAGGGTGGTATTTT
V gene: TRBV20-1
D gene: NA
J gene: TRBJ2-3
clone size: NA

CDR3 protein: CATSRNLREGGPEEQFF
CDR3 DNA: TGTGCCACCAGCAGAAACTTGAGAGAGGGAGGGCCTGAGGAGCAGTTCTTC
V gene: TRBV15
D gene: TRBD2
J gene: TRBJ2-1
clone size: many

CDR3 protein: CSASPGQGEGGQFF
CDR3 DNA: TGCAGTGCTTCTCCGGGACAGGGTGAAGGTGGGCAGTTCTTC
V gene: TRBV20-1
D gene: TRBD1
J gene: TRBJ2-1
clone size: few

CDR3 protein: CASSRPHQPQHF
CDR3 DNA: TGTGCCAGCTCACGGCCCCATCAGCCCCAGCATTTT
V gene: TRBV18
D gene: NA
J gene: TRBJ1-5
clone size: once

CDR3 protein: CASSPSGAYEQFF
CDR3 DNA: TGTGCCAGCTCACCTTCGGGGGCCTATGAGCAGTTCTTC
V gene: TRBV18
D gene: NA
J gene: TRBJ2-1
clone size: NA

CDR3 protein: CSARLNIGDTQYF
CDR3 DNA: TGCAGTGCTCGATTAAACATCGGGGATACGCAGTATTTT
V gene: TRBV20-1
D gene: NA
J gene: TRBJ2-3
clone size: many

CDR3 protein: CASSFGGSTYKQYF
CDR3 DNA: TGTGCCAGCAGTTTTGGCGGGTCGACCTACAAGCAGTACTTC
V gene: TRBV12-3/TRBV12-4
D gene: NA
J gene: TRBJ2-7
clone size: few

CDR3 protein: CASRQRDSPLHF
CDR3 DNA: TGTGCCAGCAGGCAGAGGGATTCACCCCTCCACTTT
V gene: TRBV12-3/TRBV12-4
D gene: NA
J gene: TRBJ1-6
clone size: many

CDR3 protein: CASSVDSSGNTTYF
CDR3 DNA: TGTGCCAGCAGCGTCGACAGCTCTGGAAACACCACATATTTT
V gene: TRBV28
D gene: NA
J gene: TRBJ1-3
clone size: NA

CDR3 protein: CASAGGLAKNIQYF
CDR3 DNA: TGTGCCAGCGCAGGGGGTCTGGCCAAAAACATTCAGTACTTC
V gene: TRBV2
D gene: TRBD1
J gene: TRBJ2-4
clone size: few

CDR3 protein: CASSSRTPTVETQYF
CDR3 DNA: TGTGCCAGCAGCTCTAGGACACCAACGGTGGAGACCCAGTACTTC
V gene: TRBV7-9
D gene: NA
J gene: TRBJ2-5
clone size: many

CDR3 protein: CASSPIYGNGYTF
CDR3 DNA: TGTGCCAGCAGTCCTATCTATGGGAATGGCTACACCTTC
V gene: TRBV28
D gene: NA
J gene: TRBJ1-2
clone size: NA

CDR3 protein: CASSTGLAGERDEQFF
CDR3 DNA: TGTGCCAGCAGCACGGGACTAGCGGGAGAGAGGGATGAGCAGTTCTTC
V gene: TRBV7-9
D gene: TRBD2
J gene: TRBJ2-1
clone size: many

CDR3 protein: CASGFNLEDRQKHNEQFF
CDR3 DNA: TGTGCTAGTGGTTTCAACCTTGAAGACAGGCAAAAACACAATGAGCAGTTCTTC
V gene: TRBV12-5
D gene: NA
J gene: TRBJ2-1
clone size: many

CDR3 protein: CATSGFGTGEEETQYF
CDR3 DNA: TGTGCCACCAGCGGATTCGGGACAGGAGAAGAAGAGACCCAGTACTTC
V gene: TRBV24-1
D gene: TRBD1
J gene: TRBJ2-5
clone size: NA

CDR3 protein: CASVTPTVGSTEAFF
CDR3 DNA: TGTGCCAGCGTGACTCCCACCGTCGGGTCCACTGAAGCTTTCTTT
V gene: TRBV28
D gene: NA
J gene: TRBJ1-1
clone size: many

CDR3 protein: CASSHRDSSYEQYF
CDR3 DNA: TGTGCCAGCAGTCACCGGGACAGTTCCTACGAGCAGTACTTC
V gene: TRBV2
D gene: TRBD1
J gene: TRBJ2-7
clone size: many

CDR3 protein: CASSPRQGTNTEAFF
CDR3 DNA: TGTGCCAGCAGTCCGCGACAGGGGACGAACACTGAAGCTTTCTTT
V gene: TRBV6-1
D gene: TRBD1
J gene: TRBJ1-1
clone size: NA

CDR3 protein: CATSRGQGAMNTEAFF
CDR3 DNA: TGTGCCACCAGCAGAGGACAGGGGGCAATGAACACTGAAGCTTTCTTT
V gene: TRBV15
D gene: TRBD1
J gene: TRBJ1-1
clone size: many

CDR3 protein: CASSVDLDNNEQFF
CDR3 DNA: TGTGCCAGCAGCGTAGACCTAGATAACAATGAGCAGTTCTTC
V gene: TRBV9
D gene: NA
J gene: TRBJ2-1
clone size: many

CDR3 protein: CASSIGLAGDNEQFF
CDR3 DNA: TGTGCCAGTAGTATAGGACTAGCGGGAGACAATGAGCAGTTCTTC
V gene: TRBV19
D gene: TRBD2
J gene: TRBJ2-1
clone size: few

CDR3 protein: CASSPDWTHEQFF
CDR3 DNA: TGTGCCAGCAGCCCCGACTGGACTCATGAGCAGTTCTTC
V gene: TRBV7-3
D gene: NA
J gene: TRBJ2-1
clone size: many

CDR3 protein: CASSQDKLAGGTDTQYF
CDR3 DNA: TGTGCCAGCAGCCAAGATAAGCTAGCGGGAGGTACAGATACGCAGTATTTT
V gene: TRBV4-2
D gene: TRBD2
J gene: TRBJ2-3
clone size: NA

CDR3 protein: CASMWAGSYNEQFF
CDR3 DNA: TGTGCCAGCATGTGGGCAGGGTCCTACAATGAGCAGTTCTTC
V gene: TRBV28
D gene: NA
J gene: TRBJ2-1
clone size: many

CDR3 protein: CASSVRPRDWELFF
CDR3 DNA: TGTGCCAGCAGCGTACGACCCAGGGATTGGGAGCTGTTTTTT
V gene: TRBV9
D gene: NA
J gene: TRBJ2-2
clone size: NA

CDR3 protein: CAISESGTSHTTDTQYF
CDR3 DNA: TGTGCCATCAGTGAGTCCGGGACTAGCCATACCACAGATACGCAGTATTTT
V gene: TRBV10-3
D gene: TRBD2
J gene: TRBJ2-3
clone size: many

CDR3 protein: CSASSRDNYNEQFF
CDR3 DNA: TGCAGTGCTAGTTCGCGGGACAACTACAATGAGCAGTTCTTC
V gene: TRBV20-1
D gene: NA
J gene: TRBJ2-1
clone size: many

CDR3 protein: CASSQGSGEQFF
CDR3 DNA: TGTGCCAGCAGCCAAGGTTCGGGTGAGCAGTTCTTC
V gene: TRBV3-1
D gene: NA
J gene: TRBJ2-1
clone size: many

CDR3 protein: CASSLRAYNEKLFF
CDR3 DNA: TGTGCCAGTAGTCTCCGGGCCTATAATGAAAAACTGTTTTTT
V gene: TRBV19
D gene: NA
J gene: TRBJ1-4
clone size: many

CDR3 protein: CASSQEVTPVGEAFF
CDR3 DNA: TGTGCCAGCAGCCAAGAGGTCACCCCGGTGGGTGAAGCTTTCTTT
V gene: TRBV3-1
D gene: NA
J gene: TRBJ1-1
clone size: many

CDR3 protein: CASSSRTSGRSNEQFF
CDR3 DNA: TGCGCCAGCAGCTCCAGGACTAGCGGGAGAAGCAATGAGCAGTTCTTC
V gene: TRBV5-1
D gene: TRBD2
J gene: TRBJ2-1
clone size: many

CDR3 protein: CASSSSSSYKQYF
CDR3 DNA: TGTGCCAGCAGTTCTTCAAGCTCCTACAAGCAGTACTTC
V gene: TRBV12-3/TRBV12-4
D gene: NA
J gene: TRBJ2-7
clone size: many

CDR3 protein: CASSLTPGYEQYF
CDR3 DNA: TGTGCCAGCAGTTTGACCCCTGGCTACGAGCAGTACTTC
V gene: TRBV28
D gene: NA
J gene: TRBJ2-7
clone size: many

CDR3 protein: CASSESGRDLFPNEKLFF
CDR3 DNA: TGCGCCAGCAGTGAGTCTGGCAGGGACCTTTTCCCTAATGAAAAACTGTTTTTT
V gene: TRBV10-2
D gene: NA
J gene: TRBJ1-4
clone size: NA

CDR3 protein: CASSSVAGGKETQYF
CDR3 DNA: TGTGCCAGCAGCTCCGTAGCGGGAGGGAAGGAGACCCAGTACTTC
V gene: TRBV7-9
D gene: TRBD2
J gene: TRBJ2-5
clone size: many

CDR3 protein: CAASSGSVGEQFF
CDR3 DNA: TGCGCCGCCTCTAGCGGGAGCGTCGGTGAGCAGTTCTTC
V gene: TRBV10-2
D gene: TRBD2
J gene: TRBJ2-1
clone size: many

CDR3 protein: CASSHARETQYF
CDR3 DNA: TGTGCCAGCAGCCACGCTCGGGAGACCCAGTACTTC
V gene: TRBV3-1
D gene: NA
J gene: TRBJ2-5
clone size: many

CDR3 protein: CASSEAGLNEQYF
CDR3 DNA: TGTGCCAGCAGTGAGGCAGGGTTAAACGAGCAGTACTTC
V gene: TRBV25-1
D gene: NA
J gene: TRBJ2-7
clone size: few

CDR3 protein: CASSPRPYEQYF
CDR3 DNA: TGTGCCAGCAGTCCCCGCCCCTACGAGCAGTACTTC
V gene: TRBV12-3/TRBV12-4
D gene: NA
J gene: TRBJ2-7
clone size: few

CDR3 protein: CASGLVLGDEQFF
CDR3 DNA: TGTGCTAGTGGTTTGGTACTCGGGGATGAGCAGTTCTTC
V gene: TRBV12-5
D gene: NA
J gene: TRBJ2-1
clone size: many

CDR3 protein: CAISDSSYGYTF
CDR3 DNA: TGTGCCATCAGTGACTCATCCTATGGCTACACCTTC
V gene: TRBV10-3
D gene: NA
J gene: TRBJ1-2
clone size: many

CDR3 protein: CASSRTVEPNTEAFF
CDR3 DNA: TGTGCCAGCAGCCGGACGGTCGAGCCGAACACTGAAGCTTTCTTT
V gene: TRBV5-6
D gene: NA
J gene: TRBJ1-1
clone size: many

CDR3 protein: CASSIGTGSDTQYF
CDR3 DNA: TGTGCCAGTAGTATTGGGACAGGGTCAGATACGCAGTATTTT
V gene: TRBV19
D gene: TRBD1
J gene: TRBJ2-3
clone size: NA

CDR3 protein: CASRRDSLQETQYF
CDR3 DNA: TGTGCCAGTAGGCGGGACAGCCTACAAGAGACCCAGTACTTC
V gene: TRBV19
D gene: NA
J gene: TRBJ2-5
clone size: many

CDR3 protein: CASRRGLASTYEQYF
CDR3 DNA: TGTGCCAGCAGAAGAGGACTAGCGAGCACCTACGAGCAGTACTTC
V gene: TRBV12-3/TRBV12-4
D gene: TRBD2
J gene: TRBJ2-7
clone size: many

CDR3 protein: CSASPGQTYNEQFF
CDR3 DNA: TGCAGTGCTAGCCCGGGACAGACCTACAATGAGCAGTTCTTC
V gene: TRBV20-1
D gene: TRBD1
J gene: TRBJ2-1
clone size: many